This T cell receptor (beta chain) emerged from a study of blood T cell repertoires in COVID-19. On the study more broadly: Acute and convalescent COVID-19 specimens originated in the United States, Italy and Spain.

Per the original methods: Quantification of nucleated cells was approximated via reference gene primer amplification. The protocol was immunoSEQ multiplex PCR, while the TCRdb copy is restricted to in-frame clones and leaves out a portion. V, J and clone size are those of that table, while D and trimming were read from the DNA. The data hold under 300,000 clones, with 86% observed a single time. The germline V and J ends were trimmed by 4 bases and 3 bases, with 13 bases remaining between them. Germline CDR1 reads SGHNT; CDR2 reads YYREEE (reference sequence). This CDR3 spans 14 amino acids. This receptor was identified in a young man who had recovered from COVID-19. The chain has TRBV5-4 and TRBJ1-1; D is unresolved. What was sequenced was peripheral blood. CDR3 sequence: CASSPLPGYTEAFF. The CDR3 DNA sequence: TGTGCCAGCAGCCCTCTGCCCGGTTACACTGAAGCTTTCTTT.